Listed below are T cell receptor beta chains from one sample, sequenced in a study of T cell clones after liver transplantation. TCRdb keeps only in-frame clones here, not all; method: immunoSEQ multiplex PCR. The sample holds 20,000 to 25,000 clones, approximately 95% seen once. Sequencing was performed on CD8+ T cells from blood, taken nearly 26 months after liver transplant. These receptors were collected from a human patient who received a liver transplant. The T cells may partly be graft donor cells. CDR3s include the opening cysteine and the closing phenylalanine or tryptophan. A D gene is named only where the DNA matches it firmly. Clone sizes are given selectively: once, few, many, or a class where the clone is expanded.

TGTGCCAGCAGCGTAGGGGGTAATCCGAACACCGGGGAGCTGTTTTTT,CASSVGGNPNTGELFF,TRBV9,TRBJ2-2,.,.
TGTGCCAGCAAACGGGACAGGGGATTTAATAGCAATCAGCCCCAGCATTTT,CASKRDRGFNSNQPQHF,TRBV7-8,TRBJ1-5,TRBD1,.
TGCGCCAGCAGCCAGGGTCCTGAAGCTTTCTTT,CASSQGPEAFF,TRBV4-1,TRBJ1-1,.,.
TGTGCCACCCTGGGGGTGGGGTACGGCTACACCTTC,CATLGVGYGYTF,TRBV6-6,TRBJ1-2,.,few
TGTGCCAGCACCCCCTTAGCGGGAGATGATGAGCAGTACTTC,CASTPLAGDDEQYF,TRBV27,TRBJ2-7,TRBD2,.
TGTGCCAGCAGCTTAGGTGCTTCGGCAGGGAAATCCTACGAGCAGTACTTC,CASSLGASAGKSYEQYF,TRBV13,TRBJ2-7,.,.
TGTGCCACCCTCGGGACAGGGGTTGGGAATGAGCAGTTCTTC,CATLGTGVGNEQFF,TRBV7-9,TRBJ2-1,TRBD1,.
TGTGCCAGCAGCCACCCCGGCTATGGCTACACCTTC,CASSHPGYGYTF,TRBV14,TRBJ1-2,.,.
TGCGCCAGCAGCCAAGATGCCAACTACAATGAGCAGTTCTTC,CASSQDANYNEQFF,TRBV4-1,TRBJ2-1,.,.
TGTGCCAGCAATCCCAGCTGGGGTTACGAGCAGTACTTC,CASNPSWGYEQYF,TRBV6-6,TRBJ2-7,.,.
TGTGCCAGCAGCCTCGACCCCGCTGGAGAGCAGTTCTTC,CASSLDPAGEQFF,TRBV14,TRBJ2-1,.,.
TGTGCCACCGAGGGACAGAATTTCAATGAGCAGTTCTTC,CATEGQNFNEQFF,TRBV19,TRBJ2-1,TRBD1,.
TGTGCCAGCAGCGCACTACAGGGTCGGGAGCAGTACTTC,CASSALQGREQYF,TRBV9,TRBJ2-7,.,once
TGCGCCAGCAGTGGACTAGGAGCCAAAAACATTCAGTACTTC,CASSGLGAKNIQYF,TRBV10-1,TRBJ2-4,.,once
TGCGCCAGCAGCTTGTCGACAGCCTGGGGCTACACCTTC,CASSLSTAWGYTF,TRBV5-1,TRBJ1-2,.,.
TGTGCCAGCAGTTTCGAGGGCGATAATGAAAAACTGTTTTTT,CASSFEGDNEKLFF,TRBV27,TRBJ1-4,.,.
TGTGCCAGCGGCGAAGGTAGGGGCTACACCTTC,CASGEGRGYTF,TRBV27,TRBJ1-2,.,.
TGTGCCAGCAGCTTAGGGTCGATCGGCCCTGAGACTCATCCCTACGAGCAGTACTTC,CASSLGSIGPETHPYEQYF,TRBV7-9,TRBJ2-7,.,.
TGTGCCAGCAGTGTCTATAGCGGGATTGGCGATGAGCAGTTCTTC,CASSVYSGIGDEQFF,TRBV7-9,TRBJ2-1,TRBD2,.
TGTGCCAGCAGTTTAGTGGGACAGGCCTACGAGCAGTACTTC,CASSLVGQAYEQYF,TRBV27,TRBJ2-7,TRBD1,.
TGTGCCAGCAGCCTGAGGCGGCGAGGGTCCGAGCAGTACTTC,CASSLRRRGSEQYF,TRBV14,TRBJ2-7,.,.
TGTGCCAGTAGTATCGCTCTAGCGGGAAGACACTACGAGCAGTACTTC,CASSIALAGRHYEQYF,TRBV19,TRBJ2-7,TRBD2,once
TGTGCCAGCAGTTTATTCGCAGCCCTTCAAGAGACCCAGTACTTC,CASSLFAALQETQYF,TRBV28,TRBJ2-5,.,.
TGTGCCAGCAGCGTAGTCCCCTACAGGGAGCAGTACTTC,CASSVVPYREQYF,TRBV7-2,TRBJ2-7,.,.
TGTGCCGGCAGCGCGGGGGCCTATAGCAATCAGCCCCAGCATTTT,CAGSAGAYSNQPQHF,TRBV9,TRBJ1-5,.,.
TGTGCCATCAGTGAGTTAGCAGGGGGCCGAGGAAACACCATATATTTT,CAISELAGGRGNTIYF,TRBV10-3,TRBJ1-3,TRBD1,few
TGTGCCAGCAGTTCACAGGGAGGGGGTGAGCAGTTCTTC,CASSSQGGGEQFF,TRBV27,TRBJ2-1,.,.
TGTGCCAGCCACTCATTACGGGGGGAGAACACTGAAGCTTTCTTT,CASHSLRGENTEAFF,TRBV6-5,TRBJ1-1,.,.
TGTGCCAGCAGCTACGGTGGGGGGCTATACAATGAGCAGTTCTTC,CASSYGGGLYNEQFF,TRBV5-5,TRBJ2-1,.,.
TGTGCCAGCAGCTTAGTTCCTAGCGGGAGCTACAATGAGCAGTTCTTC,CASSLVPSGSYNEQFF,TRBV11-1,TRBJ2-1,TRBD2,.
TGCGCCAGCAGCCAAGATTTTGGGCTAGTCCAAGATTTAGAGACCCAGTACTTC,CASSQDFGLVQDLETQYF,TRBV4-1,TRBJ2-5,.,.
TGTGCCAGCAGTTTAACCCCGGGACAGGGGTACTCTGGGGCCAACGTCCTGACTTTC,CASSLTPGQGYSGANVLTF,TRBV27,TRBJ2-6,TRBD1,.
TGTGCCAGCAGTTTTCCAGGGGGAACAGATACGCAGTATTTT,CASSFPGGTDTQYF,TRBV28,TRBJ2-3,TRBD1,.
TGTGCCAGCAGTGAAGGACAGGGGGCTCACTATGGCTACACCTTC,CASSEGQGAHYGYTF,TRBV2,TRBJ1-2,TRBD1,.
TGTGCCAGCAGTGGAGCGACAGTAAACTACAATGAGCAGTTCTTC,CASSGATVNYNEQFF,TRBV6-1,TRBJ2-1,.,.
TGTGCCAGCAGCTTTGAGGGGCCGACAGCCCCTGATACGCAGTATTTT,CASSFEGPTAPDTQYF,TRBV11-1,TRBJ2-3,.,.
TGTGCCAGAGAGGGGGACGGGGGTCAGCCCCAGCATTTT,CAREGDGGQPQHF,TRBV19,TRBJ1-5,.,.
TGTGCCAGCAGCGTAGCGGGGACCTCTCGGACCATATATTTT,CASSVAGTSRTIYF,TRBV9,TRBJ1-3,.,.
TGCGCCAGCAGCCAAGATAGGGGGAACACTGAAGCTTTCTTT,CASSQDRGNTEAFF,TRBV4-3,TRBJ1-1,.,.
TGTGCCAGCTCGAACCCCCCCCTCAATGAGCAGTTCTTC,CASSNPPLNEQFF,TRBV18,TRBJ2-1,.,.
TGTGCCAGCAGTTGGGGGCACGAGCAGTTCTTC,CASSWGHEQFF,TRBV27,TRBJ2-1,.,.
TGCGCCAGCAGCCGAGGGACAGACACTGGCTACACCTTC,CASSRGTDTGYTF,TRBV4-1,TRBJ1-2,TRBD1,.
TGCGCCAGCAGCGGGCTGACTAGCGGGAGAAACCACGAGCAGTACTTC,CASSGLTSGRNHEQYF,TRBV5-1,TRBJ2-7,TRBD2,.
TGTGCCAGCAGCGTAGGGACAGGCGCCCACGAGCAGTACTTC,CASSVGTGAHEQYF,TRBV9,TRBJ2-7,TRBD1,.
TGTGCCAGCAGCACCCGGTTGAGCGGACAAGAGACCCAGTACTTC,CASSTRLSGQETQYF,TRBV11-2,TRBJ2-5,.,.
TGTGCCAGCAGCTTGGAGTTGGCTAGAAGTCCAGATACGCAGTATTTT,CASSLELARSPDTQYF,TRBV5-6,TRBJ2-3,.,.
TGTGCCAGCAGCTTCTACCGGGACAGGGCCGACGAGCAGTACTTC,CASSFYRDRADEQYF,TRBV5-5,TRBJ2-7,TRBD1,.
TGTGCCAGCGGGGACATCTCCTACGAGCAGTACTTC,CASGDISYEQYF,TRBV2,TRBJ2-7,.,.
TGTGCCAGTAGCCAACCCGGGACAGGCTATGGCTACACCTTC,CASSQPGTGYGYTF,TRBV19,TRBJ1-2,TRBD1,.
TGTGCCAGCAAAGTTCGGGACCGGGCCTACGAGCAGTACTTC,CASKVRDRAYEQYF,TRBV14,TRBJ2-7,.,.
TGTGCCAGCAGTGAAGGGACAGGGTTTAACTACGAGCAGTACTTC,CASSEGTGFNYEQYF,TRBV6-1,TRBJ2-7,TRBD1,.
TGTGCCAGCAGTTTCACCTACCAAGAGACCCAGTACTTC,CASSFTYQETQYF,TRBV6-6,TRBJ2-5,.,.
TGTGCCAGCAGTGCGACGGGACAGGTCCTTGCAACTAATGAAAAACTGTTTTTT,CASSATGQVLATNEKLFF,TRBV2,TRBJ1-4,TRBD1,.
TGCGCCAGCAGCCAAGATCGGGAGGCCGGGAGAAGATGCACCTTC,CASSQDREAGRRCTF,TRBV4-1,TRBJ1-2,.,once